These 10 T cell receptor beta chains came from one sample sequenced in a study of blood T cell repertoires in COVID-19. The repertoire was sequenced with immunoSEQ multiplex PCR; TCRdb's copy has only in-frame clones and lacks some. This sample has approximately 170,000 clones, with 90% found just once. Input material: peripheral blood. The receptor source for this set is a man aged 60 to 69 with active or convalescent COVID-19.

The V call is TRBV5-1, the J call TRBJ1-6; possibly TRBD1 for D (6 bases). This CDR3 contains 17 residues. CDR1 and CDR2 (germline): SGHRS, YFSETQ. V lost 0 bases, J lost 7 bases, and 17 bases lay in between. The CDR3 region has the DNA TGCGCCAGCAGCTTGGACCCTTTTACAGGGATGAATTCACCCCTCCACTTT. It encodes CASSLDPFTGMNSPLHF.

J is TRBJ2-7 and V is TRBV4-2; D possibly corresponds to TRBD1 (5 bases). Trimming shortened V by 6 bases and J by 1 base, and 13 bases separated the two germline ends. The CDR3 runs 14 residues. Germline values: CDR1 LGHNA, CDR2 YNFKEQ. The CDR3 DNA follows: TGTGCCAGCAGAGAGGCGACAGATTCCTACGAGCAGTACTTC. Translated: CASREATDSYEQYF.

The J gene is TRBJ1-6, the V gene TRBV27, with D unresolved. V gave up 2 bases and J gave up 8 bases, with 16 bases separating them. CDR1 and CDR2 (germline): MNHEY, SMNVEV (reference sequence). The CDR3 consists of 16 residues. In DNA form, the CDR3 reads TGTGCCAGCAGTTTAGCGTATGTCCTTAACGATTCACCCCTCCACTTT. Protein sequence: CASSLAYVLNDSPLHF.

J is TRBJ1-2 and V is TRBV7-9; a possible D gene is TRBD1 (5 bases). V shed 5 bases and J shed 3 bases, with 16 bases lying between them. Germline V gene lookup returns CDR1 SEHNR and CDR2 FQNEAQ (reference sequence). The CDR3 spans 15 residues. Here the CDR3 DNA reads TGTGCCAGCAGCACTTTGGGGGGAGTCTACTATGGCTACACCTTC. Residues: CASSTLGGVYYGYTF.

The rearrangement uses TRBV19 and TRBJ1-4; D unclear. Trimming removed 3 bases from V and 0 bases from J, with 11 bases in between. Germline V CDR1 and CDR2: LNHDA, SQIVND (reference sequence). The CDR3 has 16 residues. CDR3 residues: CASSIGGGSTNEKLFF. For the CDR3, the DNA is TGTGCCAGTAGTATTGGCGGCGGGTCAACTAATGAAAAACTGTTTTTT.

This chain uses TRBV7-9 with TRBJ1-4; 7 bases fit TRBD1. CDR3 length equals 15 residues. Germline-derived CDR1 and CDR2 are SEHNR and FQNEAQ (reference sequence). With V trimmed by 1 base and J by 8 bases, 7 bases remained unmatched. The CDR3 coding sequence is TGTGCCAGCAGCTTAGAAGGGGGCTTCTGGGAAAAACTGTTTTTT. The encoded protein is CASSLEGGFWEKLFF.

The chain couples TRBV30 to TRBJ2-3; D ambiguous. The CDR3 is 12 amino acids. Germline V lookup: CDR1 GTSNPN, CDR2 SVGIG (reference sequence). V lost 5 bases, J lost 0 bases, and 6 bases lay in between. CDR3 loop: CAWGSSTDTQYF. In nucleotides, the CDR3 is TGTGCCTGGGGCAGTAGCACAGATACGCAGTATTTT.

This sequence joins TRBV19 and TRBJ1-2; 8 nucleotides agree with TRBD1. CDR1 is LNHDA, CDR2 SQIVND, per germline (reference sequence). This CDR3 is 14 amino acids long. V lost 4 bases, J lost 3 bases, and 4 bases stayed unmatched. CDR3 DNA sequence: TGTGCCAGTAGTAAGGGACAGGATCACTATGGCTACACCTTC. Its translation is CASSKGQDHYGYTF.

The CDR3 sequence is CSVAGAKNHNYGYTF. CDR3 bases: TGCAGCGTTGCTGGAGCCAAGAACCATAACTATGGCTACACCTTC. The chain carries TRBV29-1 and TRBJ1-2; no firm D call. Germline V gene lookup returns CDR1 SQVTM and CDR2 ANQGSEA. Trimming cost V 4 bases and J 1 base, with 16 bases left between them. The CDR3 contains 15 residues.

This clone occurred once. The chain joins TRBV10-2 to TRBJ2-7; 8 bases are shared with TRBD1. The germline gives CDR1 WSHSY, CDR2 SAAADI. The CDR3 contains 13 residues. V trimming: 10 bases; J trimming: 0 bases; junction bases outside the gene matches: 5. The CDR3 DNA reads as TGCGCCACCCGGACAGGGTACTCCTACGAGCAGTACTTC. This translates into CATRTGYSYEQYF.